Below, one T cell receptor beta chain is given with its context. Its antigen is not known. This specimen belongs to a study of CD8 T cells in ankylosing spondylitis. General study results and limits: Disease-linked clones were found to be CD8+ and relatively rare in peripheral blood. For ankylosing spondylitis blood, a TCR beta motif of fewer than 10 highly homologous variants appeared characteristic. Earlier work had already found some motif variants in reactive arthritis synovial fluid and blood.

V gave up 2 bases and J gave up 5 bases, with 10 bases separating them. CDR1 and CDR2 from the germline V gene are SQVTM and ANQGSEA. This CDR3 region has 13 residues. Libraries for TCR beta were made by quantitative 5'-RACE with molecular barcodes. MiXCR, run by TCRdb on the 5' RACE reads, gives a single entry per CDR3 protein. The sample consists of 330,000 or so distinct CDR3 sequences, around 7.6% of them appearing once. Source material: blood, either unsorted or a sorted T cell fraction (not recorded which). The V gene is TRBV29-1, the J gene TRBJ2-1; D is ambiguous. The receptor's source is a male donor with ankylosing spondylitis. The CDR3 sequence: CSVESWQNNEQFF. The CDR3 coding sequence is TGCAGCGTTGAATCTTGGCAGAACAATGAGCAGTTCTTC.